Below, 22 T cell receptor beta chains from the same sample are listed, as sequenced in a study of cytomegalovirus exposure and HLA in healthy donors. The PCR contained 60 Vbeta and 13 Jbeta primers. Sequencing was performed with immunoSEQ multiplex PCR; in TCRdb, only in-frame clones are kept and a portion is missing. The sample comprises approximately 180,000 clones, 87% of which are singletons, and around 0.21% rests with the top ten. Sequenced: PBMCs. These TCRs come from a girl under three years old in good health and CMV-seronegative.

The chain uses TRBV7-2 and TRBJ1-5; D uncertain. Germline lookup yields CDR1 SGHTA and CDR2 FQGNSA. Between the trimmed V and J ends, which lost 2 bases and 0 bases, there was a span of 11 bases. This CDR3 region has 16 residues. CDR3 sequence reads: CASSLRADYSNQPQHF. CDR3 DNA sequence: TGTGCCAGCAGCTTAAGAGCGGATTATAGCAATCAGCCCCAGCATTTT.

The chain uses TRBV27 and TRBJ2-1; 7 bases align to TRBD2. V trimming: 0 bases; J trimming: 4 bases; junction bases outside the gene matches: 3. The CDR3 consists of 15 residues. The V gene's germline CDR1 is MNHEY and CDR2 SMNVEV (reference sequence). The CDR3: CASSLSLAAYNEQFF. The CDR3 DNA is TGTGCCAGCAGTTTATCCCTAGCGGCTTACAATGAGCAGTTCTTC.

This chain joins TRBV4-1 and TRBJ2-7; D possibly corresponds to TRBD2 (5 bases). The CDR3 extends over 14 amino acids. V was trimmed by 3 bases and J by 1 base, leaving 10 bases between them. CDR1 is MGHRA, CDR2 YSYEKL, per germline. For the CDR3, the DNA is TGCGCCAGCAGCCAGTTGCGGGTTTCCTACGAGCAGTACTTC. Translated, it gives CASSQLRVSYEQYF.

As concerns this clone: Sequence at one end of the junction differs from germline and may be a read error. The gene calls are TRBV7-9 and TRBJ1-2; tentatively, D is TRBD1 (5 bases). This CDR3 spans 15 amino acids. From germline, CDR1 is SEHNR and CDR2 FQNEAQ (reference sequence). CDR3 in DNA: TGTGCCAGCAGCCTGATTGGGGGGAATAACTATGGCTACAGCTTC. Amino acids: CASSLIGGNNYGYSF.

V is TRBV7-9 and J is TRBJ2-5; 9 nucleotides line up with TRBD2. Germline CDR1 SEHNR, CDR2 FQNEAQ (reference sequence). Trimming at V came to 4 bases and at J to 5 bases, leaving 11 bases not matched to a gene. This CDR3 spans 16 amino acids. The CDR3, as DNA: TGTGCCAGCAGCTACAGAAAGCGGGGGGCGTGGGAGACCCAGTACTTC. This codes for CASSYRKRGAWETQYF. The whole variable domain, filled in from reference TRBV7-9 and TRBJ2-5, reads DTGVSQNPRHKITKRGQNVTFRCDPISEHNRLYWYRQTLGQGPEFLTYFQNEAQLEKSRLLSDRFSAERPKGSFSTLEIQRTEQGDSAMYLCASSYRKRGAWETQYFGPGTRLLVL.

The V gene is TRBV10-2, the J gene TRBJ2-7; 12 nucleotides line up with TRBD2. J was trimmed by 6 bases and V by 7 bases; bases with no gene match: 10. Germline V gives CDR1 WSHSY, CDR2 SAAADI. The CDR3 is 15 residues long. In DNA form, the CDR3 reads TGCGCCAGCAAACCCCTAGCGGGGGGGCTCCTCGAGCAGTACTTC. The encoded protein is CASKPLAGGLLEQYF.

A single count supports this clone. The CDR3 sequence: CATGLLAGPDYNEQFF. The DNA of the CDR3 is TGTGCCACGGGGTTACTAGCGGGCCCAGACTACAATGAGCAGTTCTTC. The V gene is TRBV10-3, the J gene TRBJ2-1; 9 bases are shared with TRBD2. Germline loops: CDR1 ENHRY, CDR2 SYGVKD. Trimming at V came to 10 bases and at J to 3 bases, leaving 13 bases not matched to a gene. This CDR3 contains 16 residues.

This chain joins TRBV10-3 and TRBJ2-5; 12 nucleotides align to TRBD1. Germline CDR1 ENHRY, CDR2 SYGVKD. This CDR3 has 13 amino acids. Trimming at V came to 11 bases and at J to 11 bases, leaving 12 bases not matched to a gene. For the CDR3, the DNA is TGTGCCGCTTCGGGACAGGGGGCGGGGGAGCAGTACTTC. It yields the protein CAASGQGAGEQYF.

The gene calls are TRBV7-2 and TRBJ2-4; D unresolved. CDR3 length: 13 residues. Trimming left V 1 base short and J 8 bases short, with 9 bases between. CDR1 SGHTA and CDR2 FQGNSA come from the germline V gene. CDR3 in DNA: TGTGCCAGCAGCTTAGTTGGTGAGGACATTCAGTACTTC. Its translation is CASSLVGEDIQYF.

The CDR3 region is CASSPGLGSTDTQYF. In nucleotides, the CDR3 is TGTGCCAGCAGCCCCGGACTTGGTTCCACAGATACGCAGTATTTT. The chain joins TRBV9 to TRBJ2-3, with D possibly TRBD2 on 5 matching bases. Trimming stripped 4 bases from V and 2 bases from J, with 14 bases between. Germline CDR1 SGDLS, CDR2 YYNGEE. The CDR3 has 15 amino acids.

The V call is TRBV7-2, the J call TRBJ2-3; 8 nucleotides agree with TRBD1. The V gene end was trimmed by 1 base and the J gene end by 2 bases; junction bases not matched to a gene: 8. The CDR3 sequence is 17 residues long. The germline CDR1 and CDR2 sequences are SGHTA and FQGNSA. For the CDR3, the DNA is TGTGCCAGCAGCTTAGAGGTTGGGACAGGATTCACAGATACGCAGTATTTT. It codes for CASSLEVGTGFTDTQYF.

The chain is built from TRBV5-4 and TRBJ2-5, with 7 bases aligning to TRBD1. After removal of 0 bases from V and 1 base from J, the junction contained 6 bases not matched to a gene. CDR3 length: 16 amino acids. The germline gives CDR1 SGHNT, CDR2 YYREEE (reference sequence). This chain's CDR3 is CASSLEPGQLQETQYF. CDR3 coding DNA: TGTGCCAGCAGCTTGGAGCCGGGACAGCTCCAAGAGACCCAGTACTTC.

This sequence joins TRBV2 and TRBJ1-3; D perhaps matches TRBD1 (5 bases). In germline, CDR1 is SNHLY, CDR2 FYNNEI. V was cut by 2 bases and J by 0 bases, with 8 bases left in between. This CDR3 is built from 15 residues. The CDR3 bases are TGTGCCAGCAGTGAAACAGGCTACTCTGGAAACACCATATATTTT. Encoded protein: CASSETGYSGNTIYF.

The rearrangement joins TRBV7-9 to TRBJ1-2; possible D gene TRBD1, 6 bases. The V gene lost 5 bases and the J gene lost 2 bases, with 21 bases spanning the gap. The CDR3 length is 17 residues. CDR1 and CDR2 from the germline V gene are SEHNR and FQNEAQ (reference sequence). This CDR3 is CASSPYRRTDLNYGYTF. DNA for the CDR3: TGTGCCAGCAGCCCATACCGAAGGACAGATTTAAACTATGGCTACACCTTC.

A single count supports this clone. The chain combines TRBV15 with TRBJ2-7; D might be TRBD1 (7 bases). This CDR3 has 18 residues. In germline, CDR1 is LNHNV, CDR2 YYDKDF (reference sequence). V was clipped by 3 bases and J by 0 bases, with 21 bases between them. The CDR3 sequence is CATSRRDGGQPSSYEQYF. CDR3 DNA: TGTGCCACCAGCAGGCGGGATGGGGGACAGCCCAGCTCCTACGAGCAGTACTTC.

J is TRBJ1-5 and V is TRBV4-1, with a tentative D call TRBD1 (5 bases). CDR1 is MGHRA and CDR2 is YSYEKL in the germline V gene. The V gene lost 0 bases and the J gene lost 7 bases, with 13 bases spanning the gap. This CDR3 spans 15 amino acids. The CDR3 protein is CASSQDRGFWQPQHF. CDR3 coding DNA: TGCGCCAGCAGCCAAGATCGGGGGTTTTGGCAGCCCCAGCATTTT.

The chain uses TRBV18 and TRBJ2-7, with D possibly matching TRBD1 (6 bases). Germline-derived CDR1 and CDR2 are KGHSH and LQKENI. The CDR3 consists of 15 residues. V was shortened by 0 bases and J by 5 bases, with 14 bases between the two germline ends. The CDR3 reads CASSPPYMGADEQYF. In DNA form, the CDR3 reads TGTGCCAGCTCACCACCGTATATGGGGGCGGACGAGCAGTACTTC.

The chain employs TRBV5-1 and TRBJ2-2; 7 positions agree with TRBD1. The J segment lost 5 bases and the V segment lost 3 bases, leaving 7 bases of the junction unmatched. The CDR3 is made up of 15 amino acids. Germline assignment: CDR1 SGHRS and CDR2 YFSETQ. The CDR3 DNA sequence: TGCGCCAGCAGCTCAGGGGACAGCTGGACCGGGGAGCTGTTTTTT. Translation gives CASSSGDSWTGELFF.

In nucleotides, the CDR3 is TGTGCCAGCAGCTTCTCTAGCGGCTTCACAGATACGCAGTATTTT. Its translation is CASSFSSGFTDTQYF. This chain connects TRBV7-3 to TRBJ2-3, with 7 bases that match TRBD2. Germline V lookup: CDR1 SGHTA, CDR2 FQGTGA. The CDR3 consists of 15 residues. V trimming: 3 bases; J trimming: 2 bases; junction bases outside the gene matches: 5. Full variable domain (outside the CDR3, taken from reference TRBV7-3 and TRBJ2-3): GAGVSQTPSNKVTEKGKYVELRCDPISGHTALYWYRQSLGQGPEFLIYFQGTGAADDSGLPNDRFFAVRPEGSVSTLKIQRTERGDSAVYLCASSFSSGFTDTQYFGPGTRLTVL.

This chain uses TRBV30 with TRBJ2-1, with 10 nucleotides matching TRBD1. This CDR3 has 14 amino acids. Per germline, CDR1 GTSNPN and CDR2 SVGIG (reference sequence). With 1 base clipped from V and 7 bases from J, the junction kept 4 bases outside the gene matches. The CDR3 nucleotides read TGTGCCTGGAGTGGGACAGGGGGAAGGAATGAGCAGTTCTTC. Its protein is CAWSGTGGRNEQFF.

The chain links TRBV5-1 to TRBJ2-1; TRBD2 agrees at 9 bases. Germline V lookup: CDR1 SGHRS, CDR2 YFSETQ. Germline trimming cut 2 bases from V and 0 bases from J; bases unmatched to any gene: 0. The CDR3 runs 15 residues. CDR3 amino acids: CASSFSGGSYNEQFF. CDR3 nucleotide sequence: TGCGCCAGCAGCTTTAGCGGGGGCTCCTACAATGAGCAGTTCTTC.

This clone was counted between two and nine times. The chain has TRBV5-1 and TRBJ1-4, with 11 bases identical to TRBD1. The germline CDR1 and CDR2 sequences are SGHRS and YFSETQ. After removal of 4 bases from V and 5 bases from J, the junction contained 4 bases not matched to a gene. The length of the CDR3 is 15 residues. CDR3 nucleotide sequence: TGCGCCAGCAGCATGGGACAGGGGGTAAATGAAAAACTGTTTTTT. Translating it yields CASSMGQGVNEKLFF.